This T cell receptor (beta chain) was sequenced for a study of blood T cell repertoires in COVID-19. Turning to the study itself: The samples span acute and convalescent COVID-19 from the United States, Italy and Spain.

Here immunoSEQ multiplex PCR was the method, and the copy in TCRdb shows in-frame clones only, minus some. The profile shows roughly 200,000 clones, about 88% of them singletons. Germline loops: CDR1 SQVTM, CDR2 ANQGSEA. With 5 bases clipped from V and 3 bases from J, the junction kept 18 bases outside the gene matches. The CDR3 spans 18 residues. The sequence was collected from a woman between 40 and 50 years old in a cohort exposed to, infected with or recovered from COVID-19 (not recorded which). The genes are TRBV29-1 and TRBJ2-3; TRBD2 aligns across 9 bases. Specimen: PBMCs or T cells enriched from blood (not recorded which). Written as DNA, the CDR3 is TGCAGCGTTTGGTCACGCTCGTTGGCGGGAGGGATTACAGATACGCAGTATTTT. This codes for CSVWSRSLAGGITDTQYF.